This T cell receptor (beta chain) was recovered during a study of T-cell memory formation after mild COVID-19. The V end lost 8 bases, the J end lost 6 bases, and 11 bases lay between the germline ends. This CDR3 has 13 amino acids. Germline V CDR1 and CDR2: SNHLY, FYNNEI. Study findings and constraints: Mainly CM and EM harbored the contracting CD4+ clones; mainly EMRA harbored the CD8+ ones. Clones that got smaller from day 15 to 85 had even CD4/CD8, while clones growing later tipped toward CD4+.

After 5'RACE with constant-segment primers, TCR alpha and TCR beta cDNA libraries carrying sample barcodes and UMIs were obtained. Via MiXCR, TCRdb re-called the 5' RACE reads, giving one row per CDR3 protein. The sample holds about 200,000 distinct CDR3 sequences, approximately 10% seen once. This clonotype has a handful of counts. Its antigen is currently unknown. This clonotype was obtained from a man aged 18 to 29 who had mild COVID-19 (a few samples of this study predate the infection). Cell type and time point are not known. The chain couples TRBV2 to TRBJ1-6; TRBD1 is a possible D gene (5 bases). The specimen was PBMCs or a T cell subset sorted from them (not recorded which). The CDR3 loop is CASGAELNSPLHF. The CDR3 DNA is TGTGCCAGCGGGGCGGAACTTAATTCACCCCTCCACTTT.